This T cell receptor (beta chain) was sequenced during a study of Ad26.COV2.S vaccination and SARS-CoV-2 variants. For the study at large: By the intramuscular route, Ad26.COV2.S was given once, or twice 56 days apart.

This clone showed up just a few times. As yet, its antigen is unknown. Sequenced by immunoSEQ multiplex PCR; TCRdb stores in-frame clones only, minus some. The sample has roughly 300,000 clones; around nine tenths are singletons. Whole-study findings and limits: People who got the vaccine or the placebo had similar non-spike TCR breadth.

The J segment lost 6 bases and the V segment lost 2 bases, leaving 9 bases of the junction unmatched. Germline CDR1 reads MNHEY; CDR2 reads SVGEGT. This CDR3 spans 15 amino acids. Treatment specified: approximately 18 received Ad26.COV2.S at low or high dose, single or two shots; about 5 received placebo; per-sample allocation not given. The samples were gathered on day 63 after the first injection of vaccine or placebo. The chain is built from TRBV6-2 or TRBV6-3 and TRBJ1-2; 7 bases fit TRBD1. The TCR comes from a person aged 18-60 years who received the Ad26.COV2.S COVID-19 vaccine or a placebo. The starting material was peripheral blood, obtained in a trial of Ad26.COV2.S vaccine versus placebo. CDR3 sequence (DNA): TGTGCCAGCAGTTACCGGGGGACAGCTGTCCATGGCTACACCTTC. Residues: CASSYRGTAVHGYTF.